The rows below give T cell receptor beta chains drawn from one sample of a study of shared clonotypes between healthy human individuals. Only in-frame clones appear in the TCRdb table, and some are missing; sequencing was by immunoSEQ multiplex PCR. The table shows about a million clones, with 60% to 80% occurring only once. The specimen sequenced was memory CD4+ T cells from PBMCs. The receptors stem from a man between 18 and 29 years old in good health. Some clones in this sample may be carry-over from other donors' samples. Both conserved end residues are part of each CDR3. A D gene is named only where the DNA matches it firmly. A clone size is listed for some rows: how often the clone was seen (once, few, many), or a class if it is expanded.

v_call	clone_size	j_call	d_call	cdr3_nt	cdr3_aa
TRBV20-1	few	TRBJ2-7	TRBD2	TGCAGTGCGAGGACTAGCTACGAGCAGTACTTC	CSARTSYEQYF
TRBV14	NA	TRBJ2-7	TRBD2	TGTGCCAGCAGCCAAGTCGGCGGGACTAATCACGAGCAGTACTTC	CASSQVGGTNHEQYF
TRBV6-1	NA	TRBJ1-2	NA	TGTGCCAGCAGTGTAACGTATGGCTACACCTTC	CASSVTYGYTF
TRBV2	NA	TRBJ1-2	TRBD1	TGTGCCAGCAGGGCCGGACAGGGGTTAGGCTACACCTTC	CASRAGQGLGYTF
TRBV14	once	TRBJ1-2	NA	TGTGCCAGCAGCCCGGACGGAGGGGGCTACACCTTC	CASSPDGGGYTF
TRBV7-2	NA	TRBJ2-7	NA	TGTGCCAGCAGCTTATTTGCTAGCGACTACGAGCAGTACTTC	CASSLFASDYEQYF
TRBV6-1	NA	TRBJ1-4	NA	TGTGCCAGCGGTGGTTTTTATGCTAATGGAAAACTGTTTTTT	CASGGFYANGKLFF
TRBV5-4	NA	TRBJ2-7	TRBD1	TGTGCCAGCAGCTTACCGCCGGACAGGGAACCCGAGCAGTACTTC	CASSLPPDREPEQYF
TRBV10-2	NA	TRBJ1-5	TRBD1	TGCGCCACCACGGAGGGGGGACAGGGGTTTCAGCCCCAGCATTTT	CATTEGGQGFQPQHF
TRBV7-2	NA	TRBJ2-5	NA	TGTGCCAGCAGCTCACTAGTACGAGAGACCCAGTACTTC	CASSSLVRETQYF
TRBV4-1	once	TRBJ2-7	NA	TGCGCCAGCAGCCAGGCAGGGGGGGACTACGAGCAGTACTTC	CASSQAGGDYEQYF
TRBV5-1	once	TRBJ2-1	NA	TGCGCCAGCAGCTTCACAGTTAGCTCCTACAATGAGCAGTTCTTC	CASSFTVSSYNEQFF
TRBV15	NA	TRBJ2-7	NA	TGTGCCACCAGCAGACACGACAGACCGACCGAGCAGTACTTC	CATSRHDRPTEQYF
TRBV13	once	TRBJ2-1	TRBD2	TGTGCCAGCAGTTCGGAAGGACTAGCGGGCTCCTACAATGAGCAGTTCTTC	CASSSEGLAGSYNEQFF
TRBV28	few	TRBJ2-1	NA	TGTGCCAGCACATCCCCGGGATCCCAAATGAATGAGCAGTTCTTC	CASTSPGSQMNEQFF
TRBV7-2	few	TRBJ1-2	NA	TGTGCCAGCTATGGGCCAGTCGGGGCCAACTATGGCTACACCTTC	CASYGPVGANYGYTF
TRBV19	NA	TRBJ1-3	NA	TGTGCCAGTGCGACTCCGGAGTTCTCTGGAAACACCATATATTTT	CASATPEFSGNTIYF
TRBV5-1	NA	TRBJ2-1	TRBD2	TGCGCCAGCAGCATTGCCGGGACGCGCGGGAGGAATGAGCAGTTCTTC	CASSIAGTRGRNEQFF
TRBV5-1	NA	TRBJ2-1	TRBD2	TGCGCCAGCAGCTTGGTACTAGCGGGAAACAATGAGCAGTTCTTC	CASSLVLAGNNEQFF
TRBV14	NA	TRBJ2-7	TRBD2	TGTGCCAGCAGCCAAGATTTCTCCGGCGGGAGACCGGGCGAGCAGTACTTC	CASSQDFSGGRPGEQYF
TRBV2	few	TRBJ2-4	NA	TGTGCCAGCAGACAGAACATTCAGTACTTC	CASRQNIQYF
TRBV11-3	many	TRBJ2-7	NA	TGTGCCAGCAGCTTAAGGTCAGGGTCCTACGAGCAGTACTTC	CASSLRSGSYEQYF
TRBV7-2	NA	TRBJ1-1	NA	TGTGCCAGCAGCTTCACAGGGATGAACACTGAAGCTTTCTTT	CASSFTGMNTEAFF
TRBV11-2	NA	TRBJ1-1	NA	TGTGCCAGCAGCCCCACAGGGAACACTGAAGCTTTCTTT	CASSPTGNTEAFF
TRBV7-9	few	TRBJ1-1	NA	TGTGCCAGCAGCTTAGGCGGGGGCACTGAAGCTTTCTTT	CASSLGGGTEAFF
TRBV10-3	NA	TRBJ2-5	NA	TGTGCCATCAGTGGAGGCCTGGGCAGGGACCAGTCAGAGACCCAGTACTTC	CAISGGLGRDQSETQYF
TRBV5-4	NA	TRBJ2-7	TRBD2	TGTGCCAGCAGCTTGGCGGGACCGGGGGGGAACGAGCAGTACTTC	CASSLAGPGGNEQYF
TRBV27	few	TRBJ2-7	TRBD2	TGTGCCAGCAGCCGTTCTAGCGGGAGGTCCTACGAGCAGTACTTC	CASSRSSGRSYEQYF
TRBV10-3	NA	TRBJ2-3	NA	TGTGCCATCAGTGAGTCTTTTAGCAAGACAGATACGCAGTATTTT	CAISESFSKTDTQYF
TRBV5-5	NA	TRBJ1-5	NA	TGTGCCAGCAGCTTGGAGTATAGCAATCAGCCCCAGCATTTT	CASSLEYSNQPQHF